This T cell receptor beta chain was recovered during a study of graft-versus-host responses after intestinal transplantation. Study overall: Among the recipients, all got anti-thymocyte globulin induction and then tacrolimus and steroids for around 3 years.

Grafts had their tissue processed, releasing intraepithelial and lamina propria lymphocytes. Clones were read by immunoSEQ multiplex PCR, and TCRdb kept only the in-frame ones, dropping some. The table shows about 12,000 clones, with 70% to 85% occurring only once. This CDR3 contains 17 residues. Germline CDR1 reads MDHEN; CDR2 reads SYDVKM. The V and J ends lost 5 bases and 2 bases respectively, with 22 bases between them. Study-wide findings and caveats: Elevated graft-versus-host to host-versus-graft clonal ratios in allografts were recorded for patients with graft-donor T cell macrochimerism.

As concerns this clone: Its antigen is not known.

Sequencing used ileum tissue, obtained 142 days after intestinal transplantation. The chain is built from TRBV28 and TRBJ2-7; D possibly corresponds to TRBD1 (5 bases). The receptor was derived from a human patient who received an intestinal transplant, so some T cells may come from the graft donor. CDR3 amino acids: CASSHTFRRQGPYEQYF. In DNA, the CDR3 is TGTGCCAGCAGTCACACATTTCGTCGGCAGGGTCCCTACGAGCAGTACTTC.